The rows below give T cell receptor beta chains drawn from one sample of a study of T cells in Graves' hyperthyroidism and ophthalmopathy. TCRdb re-called the multiplex PCR reads through MiXCR, storing one row per CDR3 protein. Here the sample spans over 700,000 distinct CDR3 sequences, 35% being singletons. The sample comprised blood. These receptors were taken from a woman aged 40 to 49 with Graves' hyperthyroidism. CDR3s include the opening cysteine and the closing phenylalanine or tryptophan. A D gene is named only where the DNA matches it firmly. Clone size is not always given. Where it is, it says once, few, many or a class for expanded clones.

abundance	d_gene	j_gene	v_gene	CDR3nt	CDR3aa
-	-	TRBJ1-2	TRBV24-1	TGTGCCACCAGCGGGACGGAACGCTATGGCTACGCCTTC	CATSGTERYGYAF
few	TRBD1	TRBJ1-5	TRBV6-2/TRBV6-3	TGTGCCAGCAGTGAGGACAGGGGTGTGAATCAGCCCCAGCATTTT	CASSEDRGVNQPQHF
-	-	TRBJ1-2	TRBV14	TGTGCCAGCAGTCCTATAGATGAGGACGGATTCTTTTTTAACTATGGCTACACCTTC	CASSPIDEDGFFFNYGYTF
once	-	TRBJ1-6	TRBV30	TGTGCCTGGAGTGTCACTCGGCCCCTCCACTTT	CAWSVTRPLHF
-	-	TRBJ2-7	TRBV7-9	TGTGCCGGAGCCGCCGAGCGTAGCGGAAATGAGCAGTACTTC	CAGAAERSGNEQYF
-	-	TRBJ2-7	TRBV7-2	TGTGCCAGCTCACCGGTGCCCGGGACACTTGGCTACGAGCAGTACTTC	CASSPVPGTLGYEQYF
-	-	TRBJ2-5	TRBV4-3	TGCGCCAGCAGCCAAGATGGAGCGGAGGGGCTTCGGGAGACCCAGTACTTC	CASSQDGAEGLRETQYF
-	-	TRBJ1-2	TRBV2	TGTGCCAGCAGTCCGGACGGGTCGGTCTATGGCTACACCTTC	CASSPDGSVYGYTF
few	TRBD1	TRBJ1-5	TRBV12-3/TRBV12-4	TGTGCCAGCACCCGACCGGGACAGCTCAATCAGCCCCAGCATTTT	CASTRPGQLNQPQHF
many	-	TRBJ1-4	TRBV2	TGTGCCAGCAGGGACCTGAATAATGAAAAACTGTTTTTT	CASRDLNNEKLFF
few	-	TRBJ1-1	TRBV7-9	TGTGCCAGCAGCCCCCAAGGCGGAGGGTTTGGGGTGAGCACTGAAGCTTTCTTT	CASSPQGGGFGVSTEAFF
many	-	TRBJ2-7	TRBV20-1	TGCAGTGCTAGAGGGGGGGGCACCTACGAGCAGTACTTC	CSARGGGTYEQYF
-	TRBD2	TRBJ2-5	TRBV20-1	TGCAGTGCGGGGGGCCGCGGGACTAGCGGGGGGTACCAAGAGACCCAGTACTTC	CSAGGRGTSGGYQETQYF
once	-	TRBJ1-2	TRBV19	TGTGCCAGTAACGCGCGCCCCCAGGGGCCTAGAGGTGGCTACACCTTC	CASNARPQGPRGGYTF
-	-	TRBJ1-2	TRBV7-2	TGTGCTAAAGCCCTGGCAGGGAACTATGGCTACACCTTC	CAKALAGNYGYTF
-	-	TRBJ1-5	TRBV29-1	TGCAGCGTTGACGACGGGGCGGGCCAGCCCCAGCATTTT	CSVDDGAGQPQHF
many	TRBD1	TRBJ1-3	TRBV7-8	TGTGCCAGCAGCCACAAAAGAACAGGGGATGGAAACACCATATATTTT	CASSHKRTGDGNTIYF
many	TRBD1	TRBJ2-5	TRBV5-5	TGTGCCAGCAGCTCCTCGTGGACAGGAGAGGGAGAGACCCAGTACTTC	CASSSSWTGEGETQYF
few	TRBD1	TRBJ2-7	TRBV24-1	TGTGCCAGCAGTGCTCCGGGACAGGGCTTTCGGTACGAGCAGTACTTC	CASSAPGQGFRYEQYF
-	-	TRBJ1-6	TRBV7-2	TGTGCCAGCAGCCCAAGGGGGGCGGGGCACTCACCCCTCCACTTT	CASSPRGAGHSPLHF
-	-	TRBJ1-2	TRBV25-1	TGTGCCAGCAGTTCCCGGAATGGCTACACCTTC	CASSSRNGYTF
many	-	TRBJ2-7	TRBV20-1	TGCAGTGCTAGCGACTCAGATACCTACGAGCAGTACTTC	CSASDSDTYEQYF
many	-	TRBJ1-3	TRBV19	TGTGCCAGTAGTATAGAAGGGGTCTCTGGAAACACCATATATTTT	CASSIEGVSGNTIYF
-	TRBD1	TRBJ1-5	TRBV10-3	TGTGCCAGCAGTTACTTAACAGGGGGCGGTCAGCCCCAGCATTTT	CASSYLTGGGQPQHF
many	-	TRBJ1-1	TRBV10-3	TGTGCCATCAGGAAAGGACAGCAGGACACTGAAGCTTTCTTT	CAIRKGQQDTEAFF
few	TRBD1	TRBJ1-2	TRBV4-3	TGCGCCAGCAGCCAAGTGGACAGGGTTCGGGGCTACACCTTC	CASSQVDRVRGYTF
many	TRBD1	TRBJ1-1	TRBV24-1	TGTGCCACCAGTGACGGGGACAGTCGGAAGGTTTTCTTT	CATSDGDSRKVFF